A single sample is the source of the 28 T cell receptor beta chains below, sequenced in a study of spatial heterogeneity in lung cancer. TCRdb ran MiXCR on the 5' RACE reads and lists one entry per CDR3 protein. This table has around 37,000 distinct CDR3 sequences, approximately 7.2% appearing once. Time point reported: sample taken at primary tumor resection. Source: PBMCs, taken at surgery. Every receptor here comes from a female donor with early-stage non-small cell lung cancer.

The chain couples TRBV7-2 to TRBJ2-3; perhaps TRBD2 as D (6 bases). The germline gives CDR1 SGHTA, CDR2 FQGNSA. Trimming pared 2 bases from V and 5 bases from J, leaving 14 bases between. This CDR3 is 15 amino acids long. The DNA for the CDR3 is TGTGCCAGCAGCTTATGGACGGGAGAGGAAGATACGCAGTATTTT. Protein: CASSLWTGEEDTQYF.

This clonotype was seen only once. The V and J genes are TRBV11-2 and TRBJ1-6; no firm D call. Germline V CDR1 and CDR2: SGHAT, FQNNGV. With 5 bases removed from V and 5 bases from J, the gap between germline ends came to 16 bases. The CDR3 totals 16 residues. CDR3 loop: CASSPLLGFDNSPLHF. CDR3 coding DNA: TGTGCCAGCAGCCCCCTATTGGGATTTGATAATTCACCCCTCCACTTT.

This clonotype was detected ten times or more. This chain connects TRBV2 to TRBJ2-7, with D perhaps matching TRBD2 (6 bases). Germline V lookup: CDR1 SNHLY, CDR2 FYNNEI. Trimming removed 2 bases from V and 3 bases from J, with 11 bases in between. The CDR3 extends over 14 amino acids. DNA for the CDR3: TGTGCCAGCAGTGAACCCACGGGACTCTACGAGCAGTACTTC. It specifies CASSEPTGLYEQYF.

This clonotype was picked up many times. V is TRBV5-8 and J is TRBJ2-7, with D maybe TRBD2 (5 bases). This CDR3 spans 16 amino acids. CDR1 and CDR2 from the germline V gene are SGHTS and YDEGEE. Trimming stripped 0 bases from V and 6 bases from J, with 19 bases between. CDR3 in DNA: TGTGCCAGCAGCTTGGAGGCGGGCACGGGGATGTTCGAGCAGTACTTC. Its protein is CASSLEAGTGMFEQYF.

This clonotype showed up many times. The chain has TRBV7-9 and TRBJ2-2; weak D call: TRBD2 (5 bases). There are 16 residues in the CDR3. With 5 bases removed from V and 1 base from J, the gap between germline ends came to 14 bases. The germline CDR1 and CDR2 sequences are SEHNR and FQNEAQ (reference sequence). Written as DNA, the CDR3 is TGTGCCAGCAGCCCCCAAGAGGGCGGGAACACCGGGGAGCTGTTTTTT. This encodes CASSPQEGGNTGELFF.

This clonotype was observed at least ten times. V gene TRBV5-1 combines with J gene TRBJ2-3; tentative D call: TRBD2 (6 bases). V dropped 5 bases and J dropped 4 bases, with 17 bases sitting between them. CDR3 size: 15 residues. Per the germline V gene, CDR1 is SGHRS and CDR2 is YFSETQ. CDR3 DNA sequence: TGCGCCAGCAGTAGGTACGGGAGAGAGGCAGATACGCAGTATTTT. Its translation is CASSRYGREADTQYF.

The chain uses TRBV4-2 and TRBJ2-2, with 13 positions matching TRBD2. The CDR3 covers 18 residues. V shed 0 bases and J 4 bases; nucleotides not matched to a gene: 5. Germline-derived CDR1 and CDR2 are LGHNA and YNFKEQ. This chain's CDR3 is CASSQDWGTSGATGELFF. The CDR3 DNA reads TGTGCCAGCAGCCAAGATTGGGGGACTAGCGGGGCCACCGGGGAGCTGTTTTTT.

The rearrangement uses TRBV4-1 and TRBJ2-7; 10 bases fit TRBD1. The CDR3 has 15 amino acids. The V gene's germline CDR1 is MGHRA and CDR2 YSYEKL. V lost 3 bases, J lost 6 bases, and 8 bases stayed unmatched. The CDR3 spells CASSHPGTGVSEQYF. The CDR3 bases are TGCGCCAGCAGCCACCCCGGGACAGGGGTGTCCGAGCAGTACTTC.

In its sample, this clonotype was seen many times. V usage is TRBV7-2 and J usage is TRBJ2-1, with 7 nucleotides matching TRBD1. The V gene end was trimmed by 3 bases and the J gene end by 1 base; junction bases not matched to a gene: 9. The CDR3 contains 17 residues. Germline V gives CDR1 SGHTA, CDR2 FQGNSA. Here the CDR3 reads CASSFRRGFFSYNEQFF. The CDR3 bases are TGTGCCAGCAGCTTCCGCAGGGGGTTTTTTTCCTACAATGAGCAGTTCTTC.

This clonotype has a handful of counts. The chain couples TRBV6-6 to TRBJ2-1; 7 nucleotides agree with TRBD1. The CDR3 runs to 12 residues. Germline V gene sequence: CDR1 MNHNY, CDR2 SVGAGI (reference sequence). V was pared by 5 bases and J by 7 bases, with 2 bases of the junction left unmatched. The CDR3 sequence is CASSTQGNEQFF. For the CDR3, the DNA is TGTGCCAGCAGTACACAGGGGAATGAGCAGTTCTTC.

At least ten counts were recorded for this clonotype. This chain links TRBV2 with TRBJ2-7, with D unclear. Germline values: CDR1 SNHLY, CDR2 FYNNEI. CDR3 size: 12 residues. V lost 4 bases and J 3 bases, leaving 7 bases between the germline ends. The CDR3 bases are TGTGCCAGCAGTGTCGCAGTCTACGAGCAGTACTTC. Protein sequence: CASSVAVYEQYF.

This clonotype has at least ten counts. The chain uses TRBV15 and TRBJ2-1; D is uncertain. CDR1 LNHNV and CDR2 YYDKDF come from the germline V gene (reference sequence). Trimming removed 1 base from V and 7 bases from J, with 8 bases in between. This CDR3 is built from 13 residues. The CDR3 region is CATSRAGGNEQFF. In DNA form, the CDR3 reads TGTGCCACCAGCAGAGCGGGCGGAAATGAGCAGTTCTTC. The full variable domain, rest sourced from reference TRBV15 and TRBJ2-1, is DAMVIQNPRYQVTQFGKPVTLSCSQTLNHNVMYWYQQKSSQAPKLLFHYYDKDFNNEADTPDNFQSRRPNTSFCFLDIRSPGLGDTAMYLCATSRAGGNEQFFGPGTRLTVL.

Ten or more counts support this clonotype. The chain links TRBV19 to TRBJ1-5; TRBD1 matches 7 bases. Trimming removed 3 bases from V and 3 bases from J; junction bases left unmatched: 8. Germline V CDR1 and CDR2: LNHDA, SQIVND (reference sequence). The CDR3 totals 16 residues. The CDR3 DNA reads TGTGCCAGTAGTATTCACGGGACAGAGAACAATCAGCCCCAGCATTTT. This codes for CASSIHGTENNQPQHF.

This clonotype was detected many times. The chain recombines TRBV7-6 with TRBJ2-1, with D possibly being TRBD2 (6 bases). Trimming removed 3 bases from V and 0 bases from J, with 12 bases in between. Germline V gene sequence: CDR1 SGHVS, CDR2 FNYEAQ. The CDR3 covers 16 residues. The CDR3 region is CASSLGGTFSYNEQFF. The CDR3 DNA follows: TGTGCCAGCAGCTTGGGCGGGACCTTCTCCTACAATGAGCAGTTCTTC.

This clonotype has at least ten counts. The V call is TRBV5-5, the J call TRBJ2-5; the D gene is possibly TRBD2 (5 bases). Germline V gene data show CDR1 as SGHKS and CDR2 as YYEKEE (reference sequence). The CDR3 spans 14 residues. Trimming cost V 3 bases and J 2 bases, with 11 bases left between them. Here the CDR3 reads CASSSLASQETQYF. The CDR3 nucleotides read TGTGCCAGCAGCTCTTTAGCGAGTCAAGAGACCCAGTACTTC.

This clonotype was counted at least ten times. The rearrangement links TRBV19 to TRBJ2-7; the D call may be TRBD1 or TRBD2 (5 bases each). The V and J ends lost 4 bases and 5 bases respectively, with 21 bases between them. This CDR3 spans 16 amino acids. The germline V gene encodes CDR1 LNHDA and CDR2 SQIVND (reference sequence). CDR3 DNA sequence: TGTGCCAGTAGTAGGGGAAACTTGGGATCGGGACACGAGCAGTACTTC. It yields the protein CASSRGNLGSGHEQYF.

This clonotype was observed at least ten times. This chain uses TRBV27 with TRBJ2-1; TRBD2 aligns across 8 bases. The trim removed 4 bases at V and 4 bases at J, leaving 3 bases unmatched. This CDR3 contains 14 residues. CDR1 is MNHEY and CDR2 is SMNVEV in the germline V gene (reference sequence). The CDR3 bases are TGTGCCAGCAGTTCGGTAGCGGGGTACAATGAGCAGTTCTTC. Protein: CASSSVAGYNEQFF.

The table lists this clonotype with many counts. V and J are TRBV7-9 and TRBJ1-6; D is ambiguous. The CDR3 has 13 residues. The V end was cut by 1 base, the J end by 7 bases, with 5 bases between. Looked up from germline, CDR1 is SEHNR and CDR2 is FQNEAQ (reference sequence). The CDR3 region has the DNA TGTGCCAGCAGCTTAGAAGCGAATTCACCCCTCCACTTT. This sequence encodes CASSLEANSPLHF.

The genes are TRBV28 and TRBJ1-4; unclear D gene. CDR1 and CDR2 (germline): MDHEN, SYDVKM. V shed 6 bases and J shed 0 bases, with 14 bases lying between them. The CDR3 is 16 amino acids. This chain's CDR3 is CASSISRAATNEKLFF. The CDR3 DNA reads TGTGCCAGCAGCATTTCCCGGGCAGCAACTAATGAAAAACTGTTTTTT.

This clonotype was recorded many times. This chain joins TRBV6-5 and TRBJ2-7, with D tentatively TRBD1 (6 bases). CDR3 length equals 13 residues. The germline CDR1 and CDR2 sequences are MNHEY and SVGAGI. The V and J ends lost 5 bases and 3 bases respectively, with 11 bases between them. The CDR3 bases are TGTGCCAGCAGTGACCGGGACATCTACGAGCAGTACTTC. This translates into CASSDRDIYEQYF.

This clonotype was seen only a few times. The DNA of the CDR3 is TGCAGTGCCGATGCCCACTTGCTCGGGGGGTTGGCTTTCTTT. As protein: CSADAHLLGGLAFF. This chain uses TRBV20-1 with TRBJ1-1; possible D gene TRBD1, 5 bases. Germline-derived CDR1 and CDR2 are DFQATT and SNEGSKA (reference sequence). V lost 6 bases and J 11 bases, leaving 25 bases between the germline ends. This CDR3 has 14 residues.

This clonotype was detected many times. The chain has TRBV5-1 and TRBJ2-7, with D possibly matching TRBD1 (7 bases). The CDR3 has 16 amino acids. Germline V gene lookup returns CDR1 SGHRS and CDR2 YFSETQ. Trimming left V 4 bases short and J 2 bases short, with 19 bases between. The CDR3 DNA follows: TGCGCCAGCAGCCCCGAGGCGGGGACAGCAACCTACGAGCAGTACTTC. Encoded protein: CASSPEAGTATYEQYF.

This clonotype was seen many times. The V call is TRBV20-1, the J call TRBJ2-3; D unclear. The length of the CDR3 is 12 residues. Deletions cut 1 base from V and 2 bases from J, with 4 bases between. From germline, CDR1 is DFQATT and CDR2 SNEGSKA (reference sequence). CDR3 DNA sequence: TGCAGTGCTAGAGTTTTCACAGATACGCAGTATTTT. Translation: CSARVFTDTQYF.

This clonotype came up a few times. The rearrangement links TRBV20-1 to TRBJ2-3; D perhaps matches TRBD2 (6 bases). CDR3 size: 13 residues. Germline CDR1 is DFQATT and CDR2 is SNEGSKA (reference sequence). Trimming took 2 bases from V and 2 from J, leaving 8 bases between them. CDR3 in DNA: TGCAGTGCTAGATCACTAGCCACAGATACGCAGTATTTT. It codes for CSARSLATDTQYF.

V is TRBV28 and J is TRBJ2-2, with TRBD1 identical over 8 bases. The CDR3 runs 14 residues. The J segment lost 7 bases and the V segment lost 8 bases, leaving 9 bases of the junction unmatched. Germline V CDR1 and CDR2: MDHEN, SYDVKM. The DNA for the CDR3 is TGTGCCAGCGGAGCAGGGGGCTCGATCGGGGAGCTGTTTTTT. Encoded protein: CASGAGGSIGELFF.

This clonotype appeared many times. Relative to the germline gene, one junction end is altered; a read error may explain this. This sequence joins TRBV20-1 and TRBJ2-7, with D hard to call. The CDR3 consists of 15 residues. Germline CDR1 reads DFQATT; CDR2 reads SNEGSKA (reference sequence). CDR3 in DNA: TGCAGCGCTAAAAGTAGCTACCTTCTGGGATACGAGCAGTACTTC. Amino acid sequence: CSAKSSYLLGYEQYF.

There are many counts of this clonotype. The rearrangement links TRBV3-1 to TRBJ2-5; 10 bases match TRBD2. The V gene's germline CDR1 is LGHDT and CDR2 YNNKEL (reference sequence). CDR3 length equals 20 residues. The J segment lost 1 base and the V segment lost 1 base, leaving 15 bases of the junction unmatched. As DNA, the CDR3 is TGTGCCAGCAGCCAAGGGAAAGTATGGGGTCTAGCGGGAGTCCAAGAGACCCAGTACTTC. Translating it yields CASSQGKVWGLAGVQETQYF.

In its sample, this clonotype was seen many times. J is TRBJ1-5 and V is TRBV4-1; TRBD1 is a possible D gene (5 bases). Per the germline V gene, CDR1 is MGHRA and CDR2 is YSYEKL. The CDR3 loop spans 16 amino acids. V was shortened by 4 bases and J by 2 bases, with 15 bases between the two germline ends. CDR3 residues: CASSRILGGGNQPQHF. CDR3 nucleotides: TGCGCCAGCAGCCGAATACTCGGGGGAGGCAATCAGCCCCAGCATTTT.